This TCR beta chain appears in the sequencing data of a study of T-cell memory formation after mild COVID-19. Study-level information: Largely, TCR clusters stayed within a single donor. Study findings and constraints: Pre-infection memory contained some responding clones, which suggested that cross-reactive memory had joined. Clones that contracted from day 15 to 85 were balanced CD4/CD8, while later expanders leaned CD4+.

Trimming took 3 bases from V and 11 from J, leaving 18 bases between them. CDR3 length: 14 residues. Per germline, CDR1 LGHNA and CDR2 YNFKEQ. As concerns this clonotype: Its antigen is as yet unknown.

The TCR alpha and TCR beta cDNA libraries, bearing sample barcodes and UMIs, were generated by 5'RACE using constant-segment primers. Via MiXCR, TCRdb re-called the 5' RACE reads, giving one row per CDR3 protein. The table includes 550,000 to 600,000 distinct CDR3 sequences, roughly 21% detected once. The sequenced material came from PBMCs or a T cell subset sorted from them (not recorded which). This TCR was sampled from an adult woman who had mild COVID-19 (a few samples of this study predate the infection). Cell type and time point are not known. The chain couples TRBV4-2 to TRBJ2-3; perhaps D is TRBD1 or TRBD2 (5 bases each). CDR3 protein: CASSQAAGVGGQYF. The CDR3, as DNA: TGTGCCAGCAGCCAGGCTGCTGGGGTTGGGGGGCAGTATTTT.